The clone carrying this T cell receptor beta chain was observed a single time. This sample was taken from a study of blood T cell repertoires in COVID-19. Looking at the study overall: Spain, Italy and the United States supplied samples that represented acute and convalescent COVID-19. In each case, the material was cDNA or gDNA derived from T cells, B-cell-depleted T cells, or PBMCs.

The V and J ends lost 5 bases and 3 bases respectively, with 11 bases between them. Germline loops: CDR1 LGHDT, CDR2 YNNKEL (reference sequence). This CDR3 has 14 residues. Source study methods: Quantification of nucleated cells was approximated via reference gene primer amplification. Libraries were prepared by immunoSEQ multiplex PCR; TCRdb keeps only in-frame clonotypes and omits some of them. That table gives V, J and clone size, and the DNA gave D and trimming. Among over 450,000 clones listed, 70% to 90% were seen once. The TCR originated in a woman in her fifties or sixties with COVID-19, enrolled during active disease. The source material was peripheral blood. The rearrangement uses TRBV3-1 (or the pseudogene TRBV3-2) and TRBJ1-5; perhaps TRBD1 as D (5 bases). The CDR3 spells CASSIQGYNQPQHF. The DNA of the CDR3 is TGTGCCAGCAGCATCCAGGGATACAATCAGCCCCAGCATTTT.